The present entry profiles one T cell receptor beta chain with its context. Its antigen remains unknown. Trimming took off 7 bases at V and 6 bases at J, with 13 bases between the two ends. The CDR3 sequence is 13 residues long. Germline CDR1 is SNHLY and CDR2 is FYNNEI. The data were obtained in a study of long-term antiretroviral therapy in people with HIV. Study-level points and caveats: Increased diversity was seen after ART, yet it remained lower than in transplant donor controls. Records did not include ART adherence, viral resistance or therapy changes.

The run of the v3.0 immunoSEQ assay was at survey level. The repertoire was sequenced with immunoSEQ multiplex PCR; TCRdb's copy has only in-frame clones and lacks some. The top ten hold 7.5% to 8% of the sample, which has about 18,000 clones, roughly 78% seen once. Every specimen provided roughly 0.9-10 million cryopreserved PBMC before DNA extraction took place. The source material was unsorted PBMCs, sampled at the start of antiretroviral therapy, before treatment. The TCR originated in a woman between 40 and 50 years old with HIV. V usage is TRBV2 and J usage is TRBJ2-4; maybe TRBD1 (7 bases). The CDR3 nucleotides are TGTGCCAGCACGGCGGGACAGTTAAACATTCAGTACTTC. This sequence encodes CASTAGQLNIQYF.